These 11 T cell receptor beta chains originate from one sample sequenced in a study of T cell responses to AZD1222 COVID-19 vaccine listed by TCRdb under 2021. Receptor libraries were prepared by the immunoSEQ multiplex PCR assay. Entries here come from immuneACCESS through TCRdb and include only in-frame sequences with V and J called. Some clones fail to appear in such tables; in the studies checked, an unresolved V gene covers under half of the shortfall, and the cause of the remainder is unknown. In all, the sample holds around 150,000 clones, and 90% to 95% of those were seen once. 1.5% to 2% of the sample is held by the ten biggest clonotypes. The sample's time point, from its label and the paper: baseline before first vaccination. The material sequenced was peripheral blood, taken on day 0 of AZD1222 vaccination. These receptors were obtained from an adult in good health.

V gene TRBV4-3 combines with J gene TRBJ1-1, with D possibly TRBD1 on 5 matching bases. This CDR3 is 14 amino acids long. Trimming took off 0 bases at V and 3 bases at J, with 8 bases between the two ends. The germline CDR1 and CDR2 sequences are LGHNA and YSLEER. The chain's CDR3 is CASSQEGGYTEAFF. The DNA for the CDR3 is TGCGCCAGCAGCCAAGAGGGGGGTTACACTGAAGCTTTCTTT.

This chain connects TRBV5-1 to TRBJ2-3; 8 bases line up with TRBD1. The junction had 8 bases not matched to a gene; V was cut back by 4 bases and J by 4 bases. The CDR3 loop spans 15 amino acids. CDR1 is SGHRS and CDR2 is YFSETQ in the germline V gene. CDR3 amino acids: CASSVGQGRADTQYF. CDR3 nucleotide sequence: TGCGCCAGCAGCGTTGGACAGGGCAGGGCAGATACGCAGTATTTT.

The chain uses TRBV28 and TRBJ2-5, with 7 bases that match TRBD2. Germline CDR1 is MDHEN and CDR2 is SYDVKM. With V trimmed by 10 bases and J by 8 bases, 16 bases remained unmatched. The CDR3 is 14 amino acids. CDR3 sequence (DNA): TGTGCCATCCTCGGGGGACTACCCAGAGAAACCCAGTACTTC. Protein sequence: CAILGGLPRETQYF.

A few counts support this clone. The V and J genes are TRBV28 and TRBJ1-2; D unclear. This CDR3 has 16 residues. Germline V CDR1 and CDR2: MDHEN, SYDVKM. Trimming removed 3 bases from V and 1 base from J, with 15 bases in between. The CDR3 sequence: CASSFMSARINYGYTF. In DNA, the CDR3 is TGTGCCAGCAGTTTTATGTCTGCCAGAATTAACTATGGCTACACCTTC.

The J gene is TRBJ2-5, the V gene TRBV29-1, with D possibly matching TRBD1 (6 bases). This CDR3 spans 13 amino acids. Per germline, CDR1 SQVTM and CDR2 ANQGSEA. The V end lost 6 bases, the J end lost 1 base, and 12 bases lay between the germline ends. The CDR3 DNA sequence: TGCAGCGTGAGGCAGGGGTTCCAAGAGACCCAGTACTTC. Translating it yields CSVRQGFQETQYF.

This rearrangement joins TRBV19 to TRBJ1-1, with D possibly TRBD1 on 5 matching bases. The CDR3 is 13 amino acids. The V end was cut by 4 bases, the J end by 1 base, with 7 bases between. Germline V gene lookup returns CDR1 LNHDA and CDR2 SQIVND (reference sequence). In DNA form, the CDR3 reads TGTGCCAGTAGTAGGGGCCGGAACACTGAAGCTTTCTTT. Its translation: CASSRGRNTEAFF.

This rearrangement joins TRBV18 to TRBJ2-7; D remains ambiguous. V dropped 3 bases and J dropped 7 bases, with 16 bases sitting between them. CDR3 length: 14 residues. Germline V gives CDR1 KGHSH, CDR2 LQKENI. CDR3 DNA: TGTGCCAGCTCACCCGCCCGGGCACAAGAAGAGCAGTACTTC. Encoded protein: CASSPARAQEEQYF. The variable domain in full, completed from reference TRBV18 and TRBJ2-7, reads NAGVMQNPRHLVRRRGQEARLRCSPMKGHSHVYWYRQLPEEGLKFMVYLQKENIIDESGMPKERFSAEFPKEGPSILRIQQVVRGDSAAYFCASSPARAQEEQYFGPGTRLTVT.

V is TRBV29-1 and J is TRBJ2-7, with TRBD1 identical over 9 bases. With V trimmed by 0 bases and J by 2 bases, 2 bases remained unmatched. CDR3 length: 14 amino acids. Looked up from germline, CDR1 is SQVTM and CDR2 is ANQGSEA. The CDR3 DNA sequence: TGCAGCGTTGAAGATCACAGGGGGCCCTACGAGCAGTACTTC. Protein: CSVEDHRGPYEQYF.

This rearrangement joins TRBV4-2 to TRBJ2-7; tentative D call: TRBD1 (6 bases). This CDR3 is 12 amino acids long. Germline V CDR1 and CDR2: LGHNA, YNFKEQ. Deletions cut 3 bases from V and 7 bases from J, with 10 bases between. CDR3 sequence (DNA): TGTGCCAGCAGCCATGAGGGGGAGGAGCAGTACTTC. Translating it yields CASSHEGEEQYF.

V gene TRBV18 combines with J gene TRBJ2-7; D remains ambiguous. CDR3 size: 13 residues. V was clipped by 8 bases and J by 4 bases, with 15 bases between them. CDR1 KGHSH and CDR2 LQKENI come from the germline V gene. The CDR3 DNA sequence: TGTGCCAGCGCCCAGAGCAGGCTGTACGAGCAGTACTTC. Translation: CASAQSRLYEQYF.

The V call is TRBV4-3, the J call TRBJ1-4; 10 bases align to TRBD1. The CDR3 contains 14 residues. V was pared by 5 bases and J by 8 bases, with 5 bases of the junction left unmatched. Germline V CDR1 and CDR2: LGHNA, YSLEER. For the CDR3, the DNA is TGCGCCAGCAGCGCGCGGGACAGGGGAGAAAAACTGTTTTTT. Translated, it gives CASSARDRGEKLFF.